This TCR beta chain was documented in a study of blood T cell repertoires in COVID-19. From germline, CDR1 is SGHAT and CDR2 FQNNGV. The CDR3 spans 17 residues. V was shortened by 1 base and J by 4 bases, with 20 bases between the two germline ends. Repertoires were generated with immunoSEQ multiplex PCR, while TCRdb's copy carries only in-frame clones and drops some. The sample holds a few hundred thousand clones, around four fifths seen once. Sequencing was carried out using peripheral blood. The rearrangement uses TRBV11-2 and TRBJ2-7; possibly TRBD2 for D (5 bases). The receptor was isolated from a man aged 30 to 45 who had recovered from COVID-19. The DNA for the CDR3 is TGTGCCAGCAGCTTAGTGCAGGCCCATTCCCGGGGATACGAGCAGTACTTC. This encodes CASSLVQAHSRGYEQYF.